Listed below are T cell receptor beta chains from one sample, sequenced in a study of blood T cell repertoires in COVID-19. The repertoire was sequenced with immunoSEQ multiplex PCR; TCRdb's copy has only in-frame clones and lacks some. This table has over 25,000 clones, 85% to 90% appearing once. The sequenced sample was peripheral blood. These receptors came from a human donor in a cohort sampled during active COVID-19. CDR3s leave out the opening cysteine and the closing phenylalanine or tryptophan.

j_gene	v_gene	CDR3aa
TRBJ2-7	TRBV20-1	SASIAGEYEQY
TRBJ2-1	TRBV21-1	ASTNEGTHRLTYNEQF
TRBJ1-5	TRBV10-2	ASSEGANQPQH
TRBJ2-7	TRBV19	ASSEQGAYEQY
TRBJ2-5	TRBV7-3	ASSPGGTETQY
TRBJ1-2	TRBV27	ASSSGQGIGGYT
TRBJ1-1	TRBV27	ASSFSRQGGGTEAF
TRBJ1-3	TRBV19	ASRWTEPSGNTIY
TRBJ2-1	TRBV6-5	ASRQLRGRNEQF
TRBJ2-2	TRBV27	ASSLGLGPGELF
TRBJ2-3	TRBV7-2	ASSTSGSTDTQY
TRBJ1-4	TRBV18	ASSPTQDSGKLF
TRBJ2-7	TRBV27	ASSLGTGNYEQY
TRBJ2-1	TRBV9	ASSVTSGGAYEQF
TRBJ1-4	TRBV30	AWSEGRGFEKLF
TRBJ2-5	TRBV18	ASSFQLQETQY
TRBJ1-5	TRBV28	ASSQRWTGVNQPQH
TRBJ2-2	TRBV12-5	ASGLVRGTSGRDTGELF
TRBJ2-2	TRBV5-4	ASSLDERSSNTGELF
TRBJ1-6	TRBV2	ASSGQDILSSYNSPLH
TRBJ2-1	TRBV30	AATGEDYNEQF
TRBJ2-1	TRBV18	ASSLGLADYNEQF
TRBJ2-7	TRBV18	ASSPNKSGRHEQY
TRBJ2-3	TRBV2	ASSVRGASTDTQY
TRBJ2-3	TRBV19	ASSHIGQSPARDTQY
TRBJ2-7	TRBV30	AWSFPGGPYEQY
TRBJ2-7	TRBV7-2	ASSLGVAGGAYEQY
TRBJ1-1	TRBV18	ASSKKTGQNTEAF
TRBJ2-1	TRBV13	ASSLEGLPYNEQF
TRBJ2-3	TRBV9	ASSPGGVTGPPPDTQY
TRBJ2-3	TRBV12-3/TRBV12-4	ALGRGTDTQY
TRBJ1-2	TRBV28	ASRPLGTPPCT
TRBJ2-5	TRBV29-1	SVGRGGAETQY
TRBJ1-1	TRBV19	ASSATGTGITEAF
TRBJ1-6	TRBV11-2	ASSPTVGGGNSPLH
TRBJ2-7	TRBV24-1	ATSPGQGYEQY
TRBJ1-1	TRBV5-6	ASSFSGQLNTEAF
TRBJ1-5	TRBV7-8	ASSITGFWPQH
TRBJ2-3	TRBV18	ASSPFAPTRPERGSTDTQY
TRBJ1-6	TRBV11-2	ASSLGGGQGHSPLH
TRBJ1-3	TRBV30	AWSVRRQGNSGNTIY
TRBJ2-7	TRBV6-5	ATPRWEEGSEQY